The rows below give T cell receptor beta chains drawn from one sample of a study of technical replicates of blood from several donors. Using immunoSEQ multiplex PCR, the repertoire was profiled, and TCRdb retains in-frame clones only, with some absent. Of roughly 68,000 clones listed, roughly nine tenths are singletons. Sequencing input: PBMCs. These receptors were obtained from a human donor in good health. Some clones in this sample may be carry-over from other donors' samples. The CDR3 runs from the conserved cysteine through the conserved F or W. The order of the fields is D gene, J gene, V gene, clone size, CDR3 protein, CDR3 DNA. A D gene is named only where the DNA matches it firmly. Clone sizes are given selectively: once, few, many, or a class where the clone is expanded.

d_gene: TRBD1; j_gene: TRBJ1-4; v_gene: TRBV6-1; abundance: .; CDR3aa: CASQLTGGREKLFF; CDR3nt: TGTGCCAGCCAACTCACAGGGGGCCGGGAAAAACTGTTTTTT
d_gene: .; j_gene: TRBJ1-5; v_gene: TRBV4-3; abundance: .; CDR3aa: CASSQSHISNQPQHF; CDR3nt: TGCGCCAGCAGCCAATCACACATTAGCAATCAGCCCCAGCATTTT
d_gene: TRBD1; j_gene: TRBJ2-3; v_gene: TRBV5-4; abundance: once; CDR3aa: CASSSGAGGYVTQYF; CDR3nt: TGTGCCAGCAGCTCGGGGGCAGGGGGCTATGTTACGCAGTATTTT
d_gene: TRBD1; j_gene: TRBJ2-3; v_gene: TRBV19; abundance: .; CDR3aa: CASTHTGGGDTQYF; CDR3nt: TGTGCCAGTACCCACACAGGGGGCGGAGATACGCAGTATTTT
d_gene: TRBD2; j_gene: TRBJ2-5; v_gene: TRBV7-2; abundance: .; CDR3aa: CASSAGLAETQYF; CDR3nt: TGTGCCAGCAGCGCTGGACTAGCGGAGACCCAGTACTTC
d_gene: TRBD1; j_gene: TRBJ1-1; v_gene: TRBV15; abundance: .; CDR3aa: CATSPQGGNTEAFF; CDR3nt: TGTGCCACCAGCCCCCAGGGGGGAAACACTGAAGCTTTCTTT
d_gene: TRBD2; j_gene: TRBJ2-5; v_gene: TRBV4-3; abundance: .; CDR3aa: CASSRSAGGGKETQYF; CDR3nt: TGCGCCAGCAGCCGTTCAGCGGGAGGAGGAAAAGAGACCCAGTACTTC
d_gene: .; j_gene: TRBJ2-7; v_gene: TRBV14; abundance: .; CDR3aa: CASRMAGGSSYEQYF; CDR3nt: TGTGCCAGCAGAATGGCGGGCGGCAGCTCCTACGAGCAGTACTTC
d_gene: TRBD1; j_gene: TRBJ1-4; v_gene: TRBV7-9; abundance: .; CDR3aa: CASSLGLDRGRRKLFF; CDR3nt: TGTGCCAGCAGCTTGGGCCTGGACAGGGGGCGGCGAAAACTGTTTTTT
d_gene: .; j_gene: TRBJ2-2; v_gene: TRBV7-9; abundance: .; CDR3aa: CASSGSSGNTGELLF; CDR3nt: TGTGCCAGCAGCGGGAGTAGCGGAAACACCGGGGAGCTGCTTTTT
d_gene: TRBD2; j_gene: TRBJ2-5; v_gene: TRBV5-6; abundance: .; CDR3aa: CASSLTSGGRETQYF; CDR3nt: TGTGCCAGCAGCTTGACTAGCGGGGGCCGCGAGACCCAGTACTTC
d_gene: TRBD2; j_gene: TRBJ2-1; v_gene: TRBV7-9; abundance: .; CDR3aa: CASSLGEGMLFYNEQFF; CDR3nt: TGTGCCAGCAGCTTAGGGGAGGGCATGCTTTTCTACAATGAGCAGTTCTTC
d_gene: .; j_gene: TRBJ1-2; v_gene: TRBV5-4; abundance: .; CDR3aa: CASSRTSLRGRGSFYGYTF; CDR3nt: TGTGCCAGCAGCCGGACAAGCTTACGGGGTAGGGGGAGCTTCTATGGCTACACCTTC
d_gene: TRBD2; j_gene: TRBJ2-7; v_gene: TRBV10-3; abundance: .; CDR3aa: CAISSSGLIGTYEQYF; CDR3nt: TGTGCCATCTCCTCTAGCGGCCTCATTGGGACCTACGAGCAGTACTTC
d_gene: .; j_gene: TRBJ1-5; v_gene: TRBV2; abundance: .; CDR3aa: CASSLSSNQPQHF; CDR3nt: TGTGCCAGCAGTCTCAGTAGCAATCAGCCCCAGCATTTT
d_gene: .; j_gene: TRBJ2-7; v_gene: TRBV11-2; abundance: medium-sized; CDR3aa: CASSFRDISYEQYF; CDR3nt: TGTGCCAGCAGCTTTCGGGACATCTCCTACGAGCAGTACTTC
d_gene: TRBD1; j_gene: TRBJ1-6; v_gene: TRBV27; abundance: .; CDR3aa: CASSEDRGYNSPLHF; CDR3nt: TGTGCCAGCAGCGAAGACAGGGGCTATAATTCACCCCTCCACTTT
d_gene: .; j_gene: TRBJ2-1; v_gene: TRBV6-5; abundance: .; CDR3aa: CASSYGLTEQFF; CDR3nt: TGTGCCAGCAGTTACGGGCTGACGGAGCAGTTCTTC
d_gene: TRBD2; j_gene: TRBJ2-1; v_gene: TRBV2; abundance: once; CDR3aa: CASSEGGLVYNEQFF; CDR3nt: TGTGCCAGCAGTGAAGGGGGACTAGTCTACAATGAGCAGTTCTTC
d_gene: .; j_gene: TRBJ1-2; v_gene: TRBV23-1; abundance: .; CDR3aa: CASSQRGGGYTF; CDR3nt: TGCGCCAGCAGTCAACGGGGGGGTGGCTACACCTTC
d_gene: .; j_gene: TRBJ1-1; v_gene: TRBV29-1; abundance: many; CDR3aa: CSADKLNTEAFF; CDR3nt: TGCAGCGCCGACAAACTCAACACTGAAGCTTTCTTT
d_gene: TRBD1; j_gene: TRBJ2-5; v_gene: TRBV5-4; abundance: .; CDR3aa: CASSLPGGRETQYF; CDR3nt: TGTGCCAGCAGCTTACCAGGGGGCAGAGAGACCCAGTACTTC
d_gene: .; j_gene: TRBJ2-1; v_gene: TRBV30; abundance: .; CDR3aa: CAWSEGEDNEQFF; CDR3nt: TGTGCCTGGAGTGAAGGTGAGGACAATGAGCAGTTCTTC
d_gene: TRBD2; j_gene: TRBJ2-3; v_gene: TRBV9; abundance: .; CDR3aa: CASSGGGGTSTDTQYF; CDR3nt: TGTGCCAGCAGCGGAGGCGGGGGGACTAGCACAGATACGCAGTATTTT
d_gene: TRBD2; j_gene: TRBJ2-7; v_gene: TRBV2; abundance: .; CDR3aa: CASSGLAGGHEQYF; CDR3nt: TGTGCCAGCAGTGGGCTAGCGGGGGGTCACGAGCAGTACTTC
d_gene: TRBD2; j_gene: TRBJ2-7; v_gene: TRBV5-4; abundance: .; CDR3aa: CASSNSGGLKYEQYF; CDR3nt: TGTGCCAGCAGCAATAGCGGGGGGCTTAAATACGAGCAGTACTTC
d_gene: TRBD1; j_gene: TRBJ1-2; v_gene: TRBV9; abundance: .; CDR3aa: CASSATGGRGYTF; CDR3nt: TGTGCCAGCAGCGCAACAGGGGGCAGAGGCTACACCTTC
d_gene: .; j_gene: TRBJ2-7; v_gene: TRBV6-5; abundance: .; CDR3aa: CASRRGTSYEQYF; CDR3nt: TGTGCCAGCAGACGTGGGACTTCCTACGAGCAGTACTTC
d_gene: TRBD2; j_gene: TRBJ2-3; v_gene: TRBV29-1; abundance: .; CDR3aa: CSTSGGMTDTQYF; CDR3nt: TGCAGCACTAGCGGGGGGATGACAGATACGCAGTATTTT
d_gene: .; j_gene: TRBJ2-4; v_gene: TRBV5-4; abundance: .; CDR3aa: CASSYPELTGNIQYF; CDR3nt: TGTGCCAGCAGCTACCCCGAACTTACCGGAAACATTCAGTACTTC
d_gene: .; j_gene: TRBJ1-2; v_gene: TRBV9; abundance: .; CDR3aa: CASSVDDGTLGSYGYTF; CDR3nt: TGTGCCAGCAGCGTAGATGATGGGACACTTGGGAGCTATGGCTACACCTTC
d_gene: TRBD1; j_gene: TRBJ2-7; v_gene: TRBV11-3; abundance: .; CDR3aa: CASSATLRGPLYF; CDR3nt: TGTGCCAGCAGCGCGACTTTAAGGGGGCCCCTTTACTTC
d_gene: .; j_gene: TRBJ2-7; v_gene: TRBV19; abundance: .; CDR3aa: CASSQLLGGEQYF; CDR3nt: TGTGCCAGTAGTCAGTTATTGGGGGGCGAGCAGTACTTC
d_gene: TRBD1; j_gene: TRBJ1-2; v_gene: TRBV4-2; abundance: once; CDR3aa: CASSQRLGGGDGYTF; CDR3nt: TGTGCCAGCAGCCAACGACTCGGAGGGGGCGATGGCTACACCTTC
d_gene: TRBD1; j_gene: TRBJ2-7; v_gene: TRBV27; abundance: .; CDR3aa: CASGTQGAPYEQYF; CDR3nt: TGTGCCAGCGGGACCCAGGGGGCCCCCTACGAGCAGTACTTC
d_gene: TRBD1; j_gene: TRBJ2-7; v_gene: TRBV12-5; abundance: .; CDR3aa: CASGALTGYGNEQYF; CDR3nt: TGTGCTAGTGGGGCCCTGACAGGGTATGGGAACGAGCAGTACTTC
d_gene: TRBD1; j_gene: TRBJ1-2; v_gene: TRBV18; abundance: .; CDR3aa: CASSLITQGASYGYTF; CDR3nt: TGTGCCAGCTCACTAATAACACAGGGGGCGAGCTATGGCTACACCTTC
d_gene: .; j_gene: TRBJ2-7; v_gene: TRBV7-2; abundance: .; CDR3aa: CASSQPLGGAHYEQYF; CDR3nt: TGTGCCAGCAGCCAACCCCTGGGGGGGGCACACTACGAGCAGTACTTC
d_gene: TRBD2; j_gene: TRBJ2-3; v_gene: TRBV6-6; abundance: .; CDR3aa: CASSPLAGGPDTQYF; CDR3nt: TGTGCCAGCAGTCCACTAGCGGGAGGTCCGGATACGCAGTATTTT
d_gene: TRBD2; j_gene: TRBJ2-7; v_gene: TRBV29-1; abundance: .; CDR3aa: CSVASGGPYEQYF; CDR3nt: TGCAGCGTGGCTAGCGGGGGTCCTTACGAGCAGTACTTC
d_gene: .; j_gene: TRBJ2-1; v_gene: TRBV7-3; abundance: .; CDR3aa: CASSLSRGPYNEQFF; CDR3nt: TGTGCCAGCAGCTTATCTAGGGGCCCCTACAATGAGCAGTTCTTC
d_gene: .; j_gene: TRBJ1-6; v_gene: TRBV7-4; abundance: .; CDR3aa: CASTFSRGIDNSPLHF; CDR3nt: TGTGCCAGCACCTTCAGCAGGGGTATAGACAATTCACCCCTCCACTTT
d_gene: .; j_gene: TRBJ1-5; v_gene: TRBV6-5; abundance: .; CDR3aa: CAAGVGNQPQHF; CDR3nt: TGTGCTGCAGGGGTGGGCAATCAGCCCCAGCATTTT
d_gene: TRBD1; j_gene: TRBJ2-7; v_gene: TRBV6-5; abundance: .; CDR3aa: CASNKNRGPYEQYF; CDR3nt: TGTGCCAGCAACAAGAACAGGGGGCCCTACGAGCAGTACTTC
d_gene: .; j_gene: TRBJ1-1; v_gene: TRBV5-1; abundance: .; CDR3aa: CASSITDRNTEAFF; CDR3nt: TGCGCCAGCAGCATCACGGACAGGAACACTGAAGCTTTCTTT
d_gene: TRBD1; j_gene: TRBJ2-7; v_gene: TRBV4-2; abundance: .; CDR3aa: CASSQARGQGASEQYF; CDR3nt: TGTGCCAGCAGCCAAGCACGAGGGCAGGGGGCATCCGAGCAGTACTTC
d_gene: TRBD2; j_gene: TRBJ2-5; v_gene: TRBV7-9; abundance: .; CDR3aa: CASSFMGLAGGGETQYF; CDR3nt: TGTGCCAGCAGCTTCATGGGACTAGCGGGAGGAGGGGAGACCCAGTACTTC
d_gene: TRBD2; j_gene: TRBJ2-5; v_gene: TRBV7-3; abundance: once; CDR3aa: CASSDGLARGSETQYF; CDR3nt: TGTGCCAGCAGCGACGGACTAGCTCGGGGGTCTGAGACCCAGTACTTC